The T cell receptor (beta chain) under discussion was sequenced for a study of CD8+CD57+ T cells in acquired aplastic anemia. Study information: Sorted cells (CD4+ and CD8+) yielded DNA amounts that averaged 3.2 ug.

This clonotype was counted a single time. In patients chosen for sequencing, flow cytometry had shown CD8+CD57+ cell expansion. Each of the patients presented with severe acquired aplastic anemia. It was genomic DNA that served as the template for profiling TCR beta VDJ and CDR3. TCRdb re-called the reads through MiXCR, storing one row per CDR3 protein. This table holds 260,000 or so distinct CDR3 sequences, approximately 86% found once. The TCR sequence derives from a human donor with aplastic anemia. Sequenced material: sorted CD4+, CD8+, or CD8+CD57+ T cells (not recorded which) from PBMCs.

CDR3 bases: TGTGCCAGCAGCATTGCTCTGGCTGACTATGGCTACACCTTC. This gives the protein CASSIALADYGYTF. This chain uses TRBV11-3 with TRBJ1-2, with no clear D. CDR1 and CDR2 from the germline V gene are SGHNT and YENEEA. The V end lost 5 bases, the J end lost 3 bases, and 13 bases lay between the germline ends. The CDR3 spans 14 residues.